Only a few counts were recorded for the clone carrying this T cell receptor beta chain. Its specificity is not known. The data are from a study of vaccination and CD4 T cells after COVID-19. The J segment lost 6 bases and the V segment lost 6 bases, leaving 18 bases of the junction unmatched. Germline CDR1 reads MNHNS; CDR2 reads SASEGT. The CDR3 has 17 residues. Treatment reported: roughly ten-day PBMC culture with coronavirus spike peptide pools or control peptides (ViraFEST assay). Sequencing of the DNA from cultured CD4+ T cells was carried out with the Oncomine TCR Beta short-read assay. TCRdb re-called the PCR reads through MiXCR, storing one row per CDR3 protein. Among about 14,000 distinct CDR3 sequences, just under 30% were seen once, and the ten largest hold over 15%.

The TCR was taken from a human donor who received a COVID-19 vaccine. The rearrangement joins TRBV6-1 to TRBJ1-2, with 8 bases aligning to TRBD1. Here the sequenced sample was CD4+ T cells from blood, cultured in vitro, taken before SARS-CoV-2 vaccination. This CDR3 reads CASRPIDRGAAIDGYTF. The CDR3 DNA follows: TGTGCCAGCAGGCCCATTGACAGGGGCGCGGCCATCGATGGCTACACCTTC.